This T cell receptor (beta chain) comes out of a study of radiation and T cells in renal cell carcinoma. Study-level points and caveats: Pretreatment tumor biopsies were lacking, so baseline clonotypes are unknown. In blood, top tumor clones expanded by 2 weeks, shrinking by 4.

The trim removed 4 bases at V and 1 base at J, leaving 6 bases unmatched. The CDR3 is 16 residues long. Germline-derived CDR1 and CDR2 are SGHNT and YYREEE (reference sequence). The table came from immunoSEQ multiplex PCR; TCRdb's copy has only in-frame clones and leaves some out. The profile shows under 150,000 clones, approximately 75% of them singletons. Time point: blood 2 weeks post-SBRT. Treatment given: 15 Gy SBRT to primary tumor, nephrectomy 4 weeks later. Radiation-treated patients gave blood at baseline, week 2 and week 4. A word on this clone: The antigen is undetermined.

Sequencing was performed on blood, taken from a patient whose treatment included radiotherapy and nephrectomy. V gene TRBV5-4 combines with J gene TRBJ1-4, with 8 nucleotides matching TRBD1. The TCR originated in a woman aged 55-70 years with renal cell carcinoma. CDR3 nucleotides: TGTGCCAGCAGCCGATACACAGGGGGAACTAATGAAAAACTGTTTTTT. Its translation: CASSRYTGGTNEKLFF.